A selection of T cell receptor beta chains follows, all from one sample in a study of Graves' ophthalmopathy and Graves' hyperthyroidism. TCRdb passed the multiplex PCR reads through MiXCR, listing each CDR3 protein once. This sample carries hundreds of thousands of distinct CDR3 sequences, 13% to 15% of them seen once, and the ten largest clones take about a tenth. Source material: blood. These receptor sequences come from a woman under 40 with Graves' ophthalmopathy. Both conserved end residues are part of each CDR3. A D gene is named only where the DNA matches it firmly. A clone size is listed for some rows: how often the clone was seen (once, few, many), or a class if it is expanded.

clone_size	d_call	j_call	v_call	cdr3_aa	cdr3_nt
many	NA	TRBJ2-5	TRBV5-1	CASSLANSQETQYF	TGCGCCAGCAGCTTGGCGAACAGTCAAGAGACCCAGTACTTC
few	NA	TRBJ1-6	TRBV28	CASSPPERSPLHF	TGTGCCAGCAGTCCCCCGGAGCGCTCACCCCTCCACTTT
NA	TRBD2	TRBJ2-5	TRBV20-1	CSARFVGLAGVIQETQYF	TGCAGTGCTAGGTTTGTCGGACTAGCGGGAGTAATACAAGAGACCCAGTACTTC
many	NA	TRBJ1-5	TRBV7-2	CASSLAGGGRPQHF	TGTGCCAGCAGCTTAGCAGGTGGAGGTCGGCCCCAGCATTTT
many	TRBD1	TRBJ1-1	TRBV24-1	CATRQGNTEAFF	TGTGCCACCCGACAGGGGAACACTGAAGCTTTCTTT
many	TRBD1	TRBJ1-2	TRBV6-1	CASSVPPGQGVIGYTF	TGTGCCAGCAGTGTCCCGCCCGGACAGGGAGTCATTGGCTACACCTTC
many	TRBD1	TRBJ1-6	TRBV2	CASIRTGDSPLHF	TGTGCCAGCATAAGGACAGGGGATTCACCCCTCCACTTT
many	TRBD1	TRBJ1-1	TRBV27	CASTRTAGTVNTEAFF	TGTGCCAGCACCCGAACAGCCGGGACAGTGAACACTGAAGCTTTCTTT
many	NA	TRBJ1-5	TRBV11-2	CASSLEVSLYQPQHF	TGTGCCAGCAGCTTAGAGGTCAGCCTTTATCAGCCCCAGCATTTT
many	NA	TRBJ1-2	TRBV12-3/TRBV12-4	CASSLRDKRNGYTF	TGTGCCAGCAGCCTGAGGGACAAGAGAAATGGCTACACCTTC
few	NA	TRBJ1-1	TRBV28	CATRLTVEAFF	TGTGCCACCAGATTGACTGTAGAAGCTTTCTTT
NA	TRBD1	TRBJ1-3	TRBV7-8	CASSSTGPGNTIYF	TGTGCCAGCAGCTCGACAGGGCCGGGAAACACCATATATTTT
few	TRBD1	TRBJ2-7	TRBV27	CASSLMGQSPYEQYF	TGTGCCAGCAGTTTAATGGGACAGAGCCCCTACGAGCAGTACTTC
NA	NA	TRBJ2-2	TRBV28	CASSLIAAGELFF	TGTGCCAGCAGTTTAATTGCAGCCGGGGAGCTGTTTTTT
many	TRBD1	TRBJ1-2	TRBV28	CASSWDRLHTGYGYTF	TGTGCCAGCAGTTGGGACAGGCTCCACACGGGCTATGGCTACACCTTC
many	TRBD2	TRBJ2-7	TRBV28	CASSFTLADLSYEQYF	TGTGCCAGCAGTTTCACACTAGCGGACCTATCCTACGAGCAGTACTTC
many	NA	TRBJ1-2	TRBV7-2	CASSAQSYGYTF	TGTGCCAGCAGCGCACAGAGCTATGGCTACACCTTC
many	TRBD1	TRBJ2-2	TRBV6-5	CASSFSDRDTNTGELFF	TGTGCCAGCAGTTTCTCAGACAGGGATACGAACACCGGGGAGCTGTTTTTT
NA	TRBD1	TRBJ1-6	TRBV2	CASSEWGQGGSPLHF	TGTGCCAGCAGTGAATGGGGACAGGGGGGTTCACCCCTCCACTTT
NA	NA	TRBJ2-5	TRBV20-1	CSANLSRKETQYF	TGCAGTGCTAATCTCTCTAGGAAAGAGACCCAGTACTTC
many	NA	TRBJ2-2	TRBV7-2	CASGRWANTGELFF	TGTGCCAGCGGGAGGTGGGCGAACACCGGGGAGCTGTTTTTT
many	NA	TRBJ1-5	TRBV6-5	CASSYSYKNQPQHF	TGTGCCAGCAGCTACTCCTATAAGAATCAGCCCCAGCATTTT
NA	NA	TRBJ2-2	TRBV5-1	CASSFSGSPGELFF	TGCGCCAGCAGCTTCTCCGGGTCCCCAGGGGAGCTGTTTTTT
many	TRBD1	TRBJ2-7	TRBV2	CASARQGVNEQYF	TGTGCCAGCGCCAGACAGGGGGTCAACGAGCAGTACTTC
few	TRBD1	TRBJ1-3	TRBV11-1	CASSLGQLISGNTIYF	TGTGCCAGCAGCCTGGGACAGCTAATCTCTGGAAACACCATATATTTT
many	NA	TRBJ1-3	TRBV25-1	CASSDGGGQGNTIYF	TGTGCCAGCAGTGACGGCGGGGGGCAAGGAAACACCATATATTTT
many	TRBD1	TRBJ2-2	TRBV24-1	CATSQDRGNTGELFF	TGTGCCACCAGCCAGGACAGGGGCAACACCGGGGAGCTGTTTTTT
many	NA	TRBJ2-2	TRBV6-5	CASSSGPGRWDTGELFF	TGTGCCAGCAGTTCGGGCCCCGGACGTTGGGACACCGGGGAGCTGTTTTTT
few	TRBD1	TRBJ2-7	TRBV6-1	CATKNRDRTYEQYF	TGTGCCACCAAAAACCGGGACAGGACCTACGAGCAGTACTTC
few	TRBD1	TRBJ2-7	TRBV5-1	CASSHRTGGYEQYF	TGCGCCAGCAGCCACAGGACAGGGGGCTACGAGCAGTACTTC
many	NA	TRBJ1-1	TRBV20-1	CSARFQSLMNTEAFF	TGCAGTGCTAGATTCCAGAGTCTCATGAACACTGAAGCTTTCTTT
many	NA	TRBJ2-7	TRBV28	CASGLSGLREYF	TGTGCCAGCGGTTTATCGGGGCTCCGGGAGTACTTC
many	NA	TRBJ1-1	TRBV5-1	CASSLAGATSEAFF	TGCGCCAGCAGCTTGGCGGGGGCAACGAGTGAAGCTTTCTTT
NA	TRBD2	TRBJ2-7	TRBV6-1	CASSKPAGGYEQCF	TGTGCCAGCAGTAAACCAGCGGGGGGTTACGAGCAGTGCTTC
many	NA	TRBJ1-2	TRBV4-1	CASSQDGWLLTF	TGCGCCAGCAGCCAAGACGGCTGGCTGTTGACCTTC
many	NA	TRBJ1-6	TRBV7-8	CASSLGGRLISPLHF	TGTGCCAGCAGCTTAGGGGGGCGCCTAATTTCACCCCTCCACTTT
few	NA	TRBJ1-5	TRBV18	CASSPPMGAGNQPQHF	TGTGCCAGCTCACCACCGATGGGGGCAGGCAATCAGCCCCAGCATTTT
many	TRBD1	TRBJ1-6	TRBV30	CAWSTGRDRGNSPLHF	TGTGCCTGGAGTACAGGGCGGGACAGGGGGAATTCACCCCTCCACTTT
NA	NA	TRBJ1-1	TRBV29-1	CSVVKGEDTEAFF	TGCAGCGTTGTAAAGGGTGAAGACACTGAAGCTTTCTTT
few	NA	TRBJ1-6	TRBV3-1	CASSQQFSPLHF	TGTGCCAGCAGCCAACAGTTTTCACCCCTCCACTTT
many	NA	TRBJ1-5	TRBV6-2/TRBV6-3	CASTVLGRDNQPQHF	TGTGCCAGCACTGTCTTGGGAAGGGACAATCAGCCCCAGCATTTT
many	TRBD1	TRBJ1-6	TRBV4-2	CASSQDSTGGGWSASPLHF	TGTGCCAGCAGCCAAGATTCGACAGGGGGCGGGTGGTCCGCCTCACCCCTCCACTTT
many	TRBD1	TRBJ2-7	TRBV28	CASSYEAGQGVDEQYF	TGTGCCAGCAGTTACGAGGCGGGACAGGGGGTGGACGAGCAGTACTTC
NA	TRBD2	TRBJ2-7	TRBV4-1	CASSQDYGGEIYEQYF	TGCGCCAGCAGCCAAGATTACGGGGGGGAGATCTACGAGCAGTACTTC